This T cell receptor (beta chain) was profiled in a study of T cells after yellow fever vaccination. Study overall: Fractions containing few cells were prepared with SMART-Seq v4 Ultra Low Input.

Universal primer sites and UMIs were introduced during 5'RACE template-switching synthesis of TCR cDNA. TCRdb fed the 5' RACE reads into MiXCR, producing one record per CDR3 protein. The sample contains some 560,000 distinct CDR3 sequences, 15% to 20% of which appear only once. The sample was PBMCs, taken 15 days after the yellow fever booster vaccination. The source is a man aged 30-40 years who received the YFV17D yellow fever vaccine.

The CDR3 is CASSPQGLDLNEQFF. As DNA, the CDR3 is TGTGCCAGCTCACCACAGGGACTGGATCTCAATGAGCAGTTCTTC. V is TRBV18 and J is TRBJ2-1, with a tentative D call TRBD2 (6 bases). The CDR3 contains 15 residues. Looked up from germline, CDR1 is KGHSH and CDR2 is LQKENI. Trimming pared 1 base from V and 6 bases from J, leaving 13 bases between.